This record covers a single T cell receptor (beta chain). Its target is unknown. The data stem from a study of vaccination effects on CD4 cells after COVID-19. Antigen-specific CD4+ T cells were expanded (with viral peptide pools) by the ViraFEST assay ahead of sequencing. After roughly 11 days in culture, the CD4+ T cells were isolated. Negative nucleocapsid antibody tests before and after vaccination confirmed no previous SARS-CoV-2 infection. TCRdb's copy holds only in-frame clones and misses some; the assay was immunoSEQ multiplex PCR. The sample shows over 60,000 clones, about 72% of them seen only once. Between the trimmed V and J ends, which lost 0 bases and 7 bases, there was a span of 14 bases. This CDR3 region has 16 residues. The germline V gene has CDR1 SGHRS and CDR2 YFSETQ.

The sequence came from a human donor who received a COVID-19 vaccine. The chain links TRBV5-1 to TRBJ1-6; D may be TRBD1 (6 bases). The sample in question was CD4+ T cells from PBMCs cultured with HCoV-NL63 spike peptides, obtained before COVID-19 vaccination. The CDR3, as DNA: TGCGCCAGCAGCTTGGGTAGTACAGGGCTGAATTCACCCCTCCACTTT. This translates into CASSLGSTGLNSPLHF.